This T cell receptor beta chain was sequenced during a study of T cell responses to AZD1222 COVID-19 vaccine. Overall study findings and caveats: Epitopes outside B.1.351 and B.1.1.7 mutated regions reportedly drew nearly half of spike TCRs.

As to this clone: Its antigen is still unknown.

The CDR3 is 16 amino acids. Germline V gives CDR1 LGHDT, CDR2 YNNKEL (reference sequence). Deletions cut 0 bases from V and 3 bases from J, with 14 bases between. Sequencing was performed with immunoSEQ multiplex PCR; in TCRdb, only in-frame clones are kept and a portion is missing. The data hold 150,000 to 200,000 clones, with around 92% observed a single time. The receptor comes from an adult in good health. The chain links TRBV3-1 (or the pseudogene TRBV3-2) to TRBJ1-2; D might be TRBD1 (5 bases). Sequenced here: peripheral blood, sampled on day 0 of AZD1222 vaccination. The CDR3 reads CASSQEKPGGDYGYTF. The CDR3 DNA follows: TGTGCCAGCAGCCAAGAAAAACCTGGGGGTGACTATGGCTACACCTTC.